The rows below give T cell receptor beta chains drawn from one sample of a study of persistence of HIV-infected CD4 T cells. Libraries were prepared by immunoSEQ multiplex PCR; TCRdb keeps only in-frame clonotypes and omits some of them. The sample contains around 48,000 clones, around 80% of which appear only once. Their antigen targets remain unknown. Source: CD4+ T cells sorted from PBMCs after 18-hour stimulation, taken from a patient who received antiretroviral therapy. The source is an adult man with HIV who was CMV-seropositive. CDR3s include the opening cysteine and the closing phenylalanine or tryptophan. Fields, in order: clone size, V gene, J gene, D gene, CDR3 DNA, CDR3 protein. D genes are given only for firm matches. Some rows have no size entry. The others give once, few or many, or a class for an expanded clone.

>once|TRBV27|TRBJ2-6|-
TGTGCCAGCAGTCCCAGGGGCTCTGGGGCCAACGTCCTGACTTTC
CASSPRGSGANVLTF
>-|TRBV2|TRBJ1-2|-
TGTGCCAGCAGTGAAAGCTATGGCTACACCTTC
CASSESYGYTF
>-|TRBV12-3/TRBV12-4|TRBJ1-1|-
TGTGCCAGCAGGCTACAGGAAAACACTGAAGCTTTCTTT
CASRLQENTEAFF
>-|TRBV6-5|TRBJ1-1|-
TGTGCCAGCAGGAGGGACACTGAAGCTTTCTTT
CASRRDTEAFF
>few|TRBV6-1|TRBJ2-2|-
TGTGCCAGCAGTGAACGATACGGGACCGGGGAGCTGTTTTTT
CASSERYGTGELFF
>-|TRBV6-5|TRBJ1-2|-
TGTGCCAGCCCGGGGAGGGGAGCGAGCGGCTACACCTTC
CASPGRGASGYTF
>-|TRBV15|TRBJ1-4|TRBD1
TGTGCCACCAGCCTGAGACAGGGTCCTAATGAAAAACTGTTTTTT
CATSLRQGPNEKLFF
>-|TRBV18|TRBJ2-3|TRBD2
TGTGCCAGCTCACCAAACATGTTAGCGGGAGCCACAGATACGCAGTATTTT
CASSPNMLAGATDTQYF
>few|TRBV27|TRBJ2-3|-
TGTGCCAGCAGTTTTACGAGACGCACAGATACGCAGTATTTT
CASSFTRRTDTQYF
>-|TRBV12-3/TRBV12-4|TRBJ2-1|-
TGTGCCAGCAGCCGGGACGGCAATGAGCAGTTCTTC
CASSRDGNEQFF
>-|TRBV19|TRBJ2-2|-
TGTGCCAGTAGTATCGGACCAAACACCGGGGAGCTGTTTTTT
CASSIGPNTGELFF
>-|TRBV5-6|TRBJ1-5|-
TGTGCCAGCAGTAAGGACAGACTCCAGCCCCAGCATTTT
CASSKDRLQPQHF
>-|TRBV7-2|TRBJ1-2|-
TGTGCCAGCAGCTTGGACCGATCTAACTATGGCTACACCTTC
CASSLDRSNYGYTF
>-|TRBV9|TRBJ2-5|-
TGTGCCAGCAGCCCTACCTTGTGGTCCCAAGAGACCCAGTACTTC
CASSPTLWSQETQYF
>-|TRBV24-1|TRBJ1-1|TRBD1
TGTGCCACCAGTGATCCAGGGGGCTGGCGAACTGAAGCTTTCTTT
CATSDPGGWRTEAFF
>-|TRBV7-2|TRBJ2-1|-
TGTGCCAGCAGCTCAACAGGGTGGGGTGGTGAGCAGTTCTTC
CASSSTGWGGEQFF
>few|TRBV18|TRBJ2-1|TRBD2
TGTGCCAGCTCACCATTAGTGGGACTAGCGGGAGCCTCACAGGGGGATGAGCAGTTCTTC
CASSPLVGLAGASQGDEQFF
>-|TRBV6-1|TRBJ1-1|TRBD1
TGTGCCAGCAGTGAAGTATACTTTATAGGACAGGAGGTGGTGGACTTCTTT
CASSEVYFIGQEVVDFF
>-|TRBV5-5|TRBJ1-2|-
TGTGCCAGCAGCTTGGTGCAGTTTAACTATGGCTACACCTTC
CASSLVQFNYGYTF
>many|TRBV30|TRBJ2-7|TRBD2
TGTGCCTGGACTCCACTAGCGCGCAATCGGGGCGAGCAGTACTTC
CAWTPLARNRGEQYF
>-|TRBV10-1|TRBJ2-3|TRBD1
TGCGCCAGCTCCCGGGACAGGGGGGCAGATACGCAGTATTTT
CASSRDRGADTQYF
>medium-sized|TRBV6-5|TRBJ1-6|TRBD1
TGTGCCAGCAAAGTTACGGGACAGGTTAATTCACCCCTCCACTTT
CASKVTGQVNSPLHF
>-|TRBV18|TRBJ2-7|TRBD1
TGTGCCAGCTCACCAGGACAGGGAGAAACCTACGAGCAGTACTTC
CASSPGQGETYEQYF
>-|TRBV7-9|TRBJ2-2|-
TGTGCCAGCAGCCGTGCACTGGCTAGGTTAGGCGGGGAGCTGTTTTTT
CASSRALARLGGELFF
>-|TRBV15|TRBJ2-1|-
TGTGCCACCAGCAGAGAGGGGGGCGGTATCATGGCAGGTGAGCAGTTCTTC
CATSREGGGIMAGEQFF
>-|TRBV7-9|TRBJ1-2|-
TGTGCCAGCAGCTCGGCCACGTCCCGAGGCTACACCTTC
CASSSATSRGYTF
>few|TRBV29-1|TRBJ1-3|-
TGCAGCGCTGCCCCCGGGATAGGGGTTGGAAACACCATATATTTT
CSAAPGIGVGNTIYF
>-|TRBV18|TRBJ1-1|-
TGTGCCAGCTCATCACAGGGGAACACTGAAGCTTTCTTT
CASSSQGNTEAFF
>-|TRBV7-2|TRBJ2-3|-
TGTGCCAGCAGCCCCGCCGTCCAGGGTGGTACGCAGTATTTT
CASSPAVQGGTQYF
>-|TRBV12-3/TRBV12-4|TRBJ1-2|-
TGTGCCAGCATCCGGGGGCGGGGGTTAGGCTACACCTTC
CASIRGRGLGYTF